This T cell receptor beta chain was recorded in a study of graft-versus-host responses after intestinal transplantation. At the level of the study: Multivisceral, liver-intestinal, or isolated intestinal grafts were transplanted into recipients. Each recipient received anti-thymocyte globulin induction, then tacrolimus and steroids for about 3 years. Study-level results: Graft-donor T cell macrochimerism in patients accompanied high graft-versus-host to host-versus-graft clonal ratios in allografts. Recipient-marrow GvH clones were detected, some having first appeared in ileum or blood.

Per germline, CDR1 KGHSH and CDR2 LQKENI. Trimming removed 3 bases at V and 2 bases at J, with 7 bases between. There are 14 residues in the CDR3. As for this clone: Antigen specificity is unknown.

Here immunoSEQ multiplex PCR was the method, and the copy in TCRdb shows in-frame clones only, minus some. In the table there are some 150,000 clones, around 90% of which are singletons. The chain links TRBV18 to TRBJ2-2; D ambiguous. The sequencing here drew on unstimulated CD4+ T cells sorted from spleen or lymph node cells, taken before intestinal transplant. The TCR comes from a human donor who received an intestinal transplant. The CDR3 loop reads CASSPGYNTGELFF. The CDR3, as DNA: TGTGCCAGCTCACCGGGCTATAACACCGGGGAGCTGTTTTTT.